Following are 28 T cell receptor beta chains from one sample sequenced in a study of beta chain features in type 1 diabetes. As every portion of the isolated RNA was reverse transcribed, the sequencing read expressed TCRB transcripts. Some clones are missing from TCRdb's copy, which holds only in-frame ones; the method was immunoSEQ multiplex PCR. This table has 150,000 to 190,000 clones, around 8% appearing once. Material for sequencing was central memory CD4+ T cells from blood. Every receptor here comes from a man between 18 and 35 years old in good health.

This clone was detected only a few times. The chain couples TRBV4-1 to TRBJ2-1; D ambiguous. The CDR3 extends over 16 amino acids. Germline CDR1 reads MGHRA; CDR2 reads YSYEKL. The V and J ends lost 1 base and 8 bases respectively, with 18 bases between them. The CDR3 DNA is TGCGCCAGCAGCCAAGCTAGGTTTTTAGGATCCCATGAGCAGTTCTTC. It codes for CASSQARFLGSHEQFF.

This clone has just a few counts. The V and J genes are TRBV14 and TRBJ1-1, with a tentative D call TRBD1 (6 bases). Germline-derived CDR1 and CDR2 are SGHDN and FVKESK. The CDR3 covers 15 residues. The V end was cut by 0 bases, the J end by 6 bases, with 14 bases between. The CDR3 coding sequence is TGTGCCAGCAGCCAAGATAGGACGGACAGATCTGAAGCTTTCTTT. This gives the protein CASSQDRTDRSEAFF. Together with reference TRBV14 and TRBJ1-1, the CDR3 gives the full variable domain: EAGVTQFPSHSVIEKGQTVTLRCDPISGHDNLYWYRRVMGKEIKFLLHFVKESKQDESGMPNNRFLAERTGGTYSTLKVQPAELEDSGVYFCASSQDRTDRSEAFFGQGTRLTVV.

This clone was detected a few times. V usage is TRBV6-5 and J usage is TRBJ1-4, with TRBD1 as a possible D gene (5 bases). There are 11 residues in the CDR3. Germline V lookup: CDR1 MNHEY, CDR2 SVGAGI. Trimming cost V 10 bases and J 5 bases, with 8 bases left between them. The CDR3 loop reads CATRQNEKLFF. The CDR3 DNA follows: TGTGCCACCCGACAGAATGAAAAACTGTTTTTT.

The rearrangement joins TRBV19 to TRBJ2-1, with D possibly matching TRBD2 (5 bases). Germline V gene data show CDR1 as LNHDA and CDR2 as SQIVND (reference sequence). This CDR3 region has 10 residues. The V gene lost 6 bases and the J gene lost 9 bases, with 6 bases spanning the gap. CDR3 DNA: TGTGCCAGTAGACGGGGTGAGCAGTTCTTC. Its translation: CASRRGEQFF.

The V and J genes are TRBV28 and TRBJ2-7; 10 nucleotides align to TRBD1. V shed 3 bases and J 5 bases; nucleotides not matched to a gene: 7. The germline CDR1 and CDR2 sequences are MDHEN and SYDVKM. CDR3 length: 15 amino acids. The CDR3 sequence is CASSLSGTGAHEQYF. The CDR3 DNA reads TGTGCCAGCAGTTTGTCCGGGACAGGGGCCCACGAGCAGTACTTC.

This clone has a handful of counts. The rearrangement uses TRBV5-1 and TRBJ2-2, with D uncertain. CDR3 length: 14 residues. Germline-derived CDR1 and CDR2 are SGHRS and YFSETQ. Trimming cost V 0 bases and J 6 bases, with 9 bases left between them. The CDR3 reads CASSLADFPGELFF. In nucleotides, the CDR3 is TGCGCCAGCAGCTTGGCCGACTTTCCCGGGGAGCTGTTTTTT.

This sequence joins TRBV6-5 and TRBJ1-2; D might be TRBD1 (6 bases). The CDR3 has 15 residues. The germline V gene has CDR1 MNHEY and CDR2 SVGAGI. The V and J ends lost 5 bases and 4 bases respectively, with 17 bases between them. This chain's CDR3 is CASSKTLDSPYGYTF. The CDR3 DNA is TGTGCCAGCAGTAAGACCTTGGACAGTCCCTATGGCTACACCTTC.

The chain couples TRBV7-6 to TRBJ2-3; a possible D gene is TRBD1 (6 bases). The CDR3 contains 16 residues. Looked up from germline, CDR1 is SGHVS and CDR2 is FNYEAQ. Trimming took off 5 bases at V and 4 bases at J, with 19 bases between the two ends. The CDR3 spells CASSLTFTGTADTQYF. Written as DNA, the CDR3 is TGTGCCAGCAGCCTTACATTTACAGGGACCGCAGATACGCAGTATTTT.

This clone was seen a handful of times. The chain employs TRBV4-1 and TRBJ2-7; 8 positions agree with TRBD1. From germline, CDR1 is MGHRA and CDR2 YSYEKL. Trimming removed 0 bases from V and 2 bases from J; junction bases left unmatched: 9. The CDR3 totals 17 residues. CDR3 in amino acids: CASSQDLFGDRPYEQYF. The CDR3 bases are TGCGCCAGCAGCCAAGATCTTTTCGGGGACAGGCCCTACGAGCAGTACTTC.

In this sample, this clone turned up a few times. The V call is TRBV2, the J call TRBJ1-5; D unresolved. CDR1 SNHLY and CDR2 FYNNEI come from the germline V gene. V lost 3 bases and J lost 7, with 10 bases in between. The CDR3 contains 13 residues. The CDR3 protein is CASSDDGWQPQHF. The CDR3 DNA reads TGTGCCAGCAGTGACGACGGGTGGCAGCCCCAGCATTTT.

This clone was counted between two and nine times. This chain connects TRBV9 to TRBJ2-3; D perhaps matches TRBD2 (5 bases). Germline-derived CDR1 and CDR2 are SGDLS and YYNGEE. The CDR3 contains 16 residues. The ends were cut back, 0 bases at V and 1 base at J, with 12 bases in the middle. The DNA for the CDR3 is TGTGCCAGCAGCGTAGGGGCGGGTGACGGCACAGATACGCAGTATTTT. Translating gives CASSVGAGDGTDTQYF. Together with reference TRBV9 and TRBJ2-3, the CDR3 gives the full variable domain: DSGVTQTPKHLITATGQRVTLRCSPRSGDLSVYWYQQSLDQGLQFLIQYYNGEERAKGNILERFSAQQFPDLHSELNLSSLELGDSALYFCASSVGAGDGTDTQYFGPGTRLTVL.

V usage is TRBV7-3 and J usage is TRBJ2-3, with D possibly matching TRBD2 (5 bases). From germline, CDR1 is SGHTA and CDR2 FQGTGA. The CDR3 covers 14 residues. Trimming shortened V by 2 bases and J by 6 bases, and 12 bases separated the two germline ends. Here the CDR3 reads CASSLYASSDTQYF. The CDR3, as DNA: TGTGCCAGCAGCTTATATGCTAGCAGTGATACGCAGTATTTT. The full variable domain, its missing parts supplied by reference TRBV7-3 and TRBJ2-3, is GAGVSQTPSNKVTEKGKYVELRCDPISGHTALYWYRQSLGQGPEFLIYFQGTGAADDSGLPNDRFFAVRPEGSVSTLKIQRTERGDSAVYLCASSLYASSDTQYFGPGTRLTVL.

This clone was seen many times. This chain connects TRBV5-1 to TRBJ2-5, with 9 bases lining up with TRBD2. The CDR3 sequence is 15 residues long. V was pared by 4 bases and J by 4 bases, with 8 bases of the junction left unmatched. Germline assignment: CDR1 SGHRS and CDR2 YFSETQ. CDR3 DNA sequence: TGCGCCAGCAGCCTCACCGGGACTAGCAGAGAGACCCAGTACTTC. Translation: CASSLTGTSRETQYF.

The chain joins TRBV9 to TRBJ1-6; 7 bases are shared with TRBD1. J was trimmed by 2 bases and V by 3 bases; bases with no gene match: 8. Per germline, CDR1 SGDLS and CDR2 YYNGEE. The CDR3 has 17 residues. The CDR3 bases are TGTGCCAGCAGCGGGGGACAGTCCCTTCCCTATAATTCACCCCTCCACTTT. It codes for CASSGGQSLPYNSPLHF.

Only a few counts were recorded for this clone. The chain combines TRBV28 with TRBJ1-5; tentative D call: TRBD1 (6 bases). Germline V CDR1 and CDR2: MDHEN, SYDVKM. Deletions cut 8 bases from V and 0 bases from J, with 20 bases between. The CDR3 loop spans 17 amino acids. The DNA of the CDR3 is TGTGCCAGCGGAACGTTCGGGACATACGATAGCAATCAGCCCCAGCATTTT. Translated: CASGTFGTYDSNQPQHF.

This chain uses TRBV9 with TRBJ1-6, with 10 nucleotides matching TRBD1. This CDR3 is built from 14 residues. The J segment lost 8 bases and the V segment lost 4 bases, leaving 3 bases of the junction unmatched. Germline V lookup: CDR1 SGDLS, CDR2 YYNGEE. The CDR3 protein is CASSSGQGHSPLHF. The CDR3 DNA reads as TGTGCCAGCAGCTCGGGACAGGGGCATTCACCCCTCCACTTT.

The chain is built from TRBV9 and TRBJ2-2; 8 positions match TRBD2. J gave up 0 bases and V 5 bases, and 6 bases lay outside the gene matches. The CDR3 totals 16 residues. CDR1 SGDLS and CDR2 YYNGEE come from the germline V gene. CDR3 loop: CASSVSGAANTGELFF. For the CDR3, the DNA is TGTGCCAGCAGTGTTAGCGGGGCCGCGAACACCGGGGAGCTGTTTTTT. Based on the CDR3 plus reference TRBV9 and TRBJ2-2, the full variable domain is DSGVTQTPKHLITATGQRVTLRCSPRSGDLSVYWYQQSLDQGLQFLIQYYNGEERAKGNILERFSAQQFPDLHSELNLSSLELGDSALYFCASSVSGAANTGELFFGEGSRLTVL.

This clone appeared a few times. The chain has TRBV4-3 and TRBJ1-4; D might be TRBD1 (6 bases). V was shortened by 4 bases and J by 5 bases, with 11 bases between the two germline ends. This CDR3 region has 14 residues. Per the germline V gene, CDR1 is LGHNA and CDR2 is YSLEER. The DNA for the CDR3 is TGCGCCAGCAGCCCTACAGGGATAAATGAAAAACTGTTTTTT. This gives the protein CASSPTGINEKLFF.

V gene TRBV7-2 combines with J gene TRBJ2-7, with 9 bases lining up with TRBD2. This CDR3 has 16 amino acids. Losses at the gene ends were 5 bases for V and 4 bases for J; bases not matched to a gene: 12. From germline, CDR1 is SGHTA and CDR2 FQGNSA. The CDR3 reads CASSQVAASGDYEQYF. CDR3 DNA sequence: TGTGCCAGCAGCCAAGTCGCGGCTAGCGGGGATTACGAGCAGTACTTC.

This chain uses TRBV7-6 with TRBJ2-4, with TRBD2 identical over 7 bases. Per germline, CDR1 SGHVS and CDR2 FNYEAQ. The CDR3 is 14 residues long. Trimming at V came to 1 base and at J to 6 bases, leaving 3 bases not matched to a gene. The DNA for the CDR3 is TGTGCCAGCAGCTTAGGTGGGGAGGGAAACATTCAGTACTTC. Translation: CASSLGGEGNIQYF. Full variable domain (rest looked up from reference TRBV7-6 and TRBJ2-4): GAGVSQSPRYKVTKRGQDVALRCDPISGHVSLYWYRQALGQGPEFLTYFNYEAQQDKSGLPNDRFSAERPEGSISTLTIQRTEQRDSAMYRCASSLGGEGNIQYFGAGTRLSVL.

The chain employs TRBV7-2 and TRBJ2-7, with D tentatively TRBD1 (5 bases). V was pared by 5 bases and J by 6 bases, with 17 bases between. Germline CDR1 SGHTA, CDR2 FQGNSA. The CDR3 is 14 residues long. The CDR3 nucleotides are TGTGCCAGCAGCCCATGGGCCAGGGTTGGCGAGCAGTACTTC. Encoded protein: CASSPWARVGEQYF.

The rearrangement uses TRBV18 and TRBJ1-4, with D possibly matching TRBD1 (5 bases). The germline V and J ends were trimmed by 0 bases and 4 bases, with 9 bases remaining between them. CDR1 and CDR2 (germline): KGHSH, LQKENI. The CDR3 runs to 15 residues. The DNA for the CDR3 is TGTGCCAGCTCACCACCGACAGCCCATAATGAAAAACTGTTTTTT. This codes for CASSPPTAHNEKLFF.

In its sample, this clone was seen a few times. The chain uses TRBV29-1 and TRBJ2-1, with 9 bases aligning to TRBD2. Germline-derived CDR1 and CDR2 are SQVTM and ANQGSEA. V lost 8 bases, J lost 9 bases, and 14 bases stayed unmatched. The CDR3 has 14 residues. The CDR3 here is CSKCGLAGRGEQFF. CDR3 in DNA: TGCAGCAAATGCGGCCTAGCGGGAAGAGGTGAGCAGTTCTTC.

The chain uses TRBV29-1 and TRBJ1-3, with D possibly TRBD1 on 5 matching bases. The CDR3 has 13 residues. Germline values: CDR1 SQVTM, CDR2 ANQGSEA. Trimming took 3 bases from V and 4 from J, leaving 10 bases between them. CDR3 DNA: TGCAGCGTTGAGGCAGGGTCGGGAAACACCATATATTTT. This codes for CSVEAGSGNTIYF.

This clone was detected a few times. The V gene is TRBV30, the J gene TRBJ2-3; 7 nucleotides agree with TRBD1. V lost 0 bases and J lost 2; bases outside the gene matches: 2. The CDR3 consists of 14 residues. CDR1 GTSNPN and CDR2 SVGIG come from the germline V gene (reference sequence). CDR3 bases: TGTGCCTGGAGTGTACAGGGGCTCACAGATACGCAGTATTTT. Its translation is CAWSVQGLTDTQYF.

The table lists this clone with a few counts. The V gene is TRBV7-2, the J gene TRBJ1-2, with D unclear. V lost 5 bases and J 13 bases, leaving 23 bases between the germline ends. The CDR3 totals 14 residues. The V gene's germline CDR1 is SGHTA and CDR2 FQGNSA. CDR3 protein: CASSLPDSIGGRTF. The CDR3 nucleotides read TGTGCCAGCAGCCTCCCCGACTCAATCGGTGGCCGCACCTTC.

This clone was detected a few times. V and J are TRBV6-1 and TRBJ1-4, with TRBD1 identical over 9 bases. CDR3 length equals 15 residues. V gave up 5 bases and J gave up 4 bases; unmatched junction bases: 5. The V gene's germline CDR1 is MNHNS and CDR2 SASEGT. CDR3 in amino acids: CASSQQGAGNEKLFF. The CDR3 DNA reads as TGTGCCAGCAGTCAACAGGGGGCTGGTAATGAAAAACTGTTTTTT.

The J gene is TRBJ1-3, the V gene TRBV7-2, with 7 bases fitting TRBD1. This CDR3 is built from 15 residues. The germline gives CDR1 SGHTA, CDR2 FQGNSA. V shed 5 bases and J 6 bases; nucleotides not matched to a gene: 10. The chain's CDR3 is CASSQQTGMENTIYF. The CDR3 nucleotides are TGTGCCAGCAGCCAACAGACAGGGATGGAAAACACCATATATTTT. Together with reference TRBV7-2 and TRBJ1-3, the CDR3 gives the full variable domain: GAGVSQSPSNKVTEKGKDVELRCDPISGHTALYWYRQSLGQGLEFLIYFQGNSAPDKSGLPSDRFSAERTGGSVSTLTIQRTQQEDSAVYLCASSQQTGMENTIYFGEGSWLTVV.